The rows below give T cell receptor beta chains drawn from one sample of a study of T cell changes during pregnancy in multiple sclerosis. Libraries were prepared by immunoSEQ multiplex PCR; TCRdb keeps only in-frame clonotypes and omits some of them. In the table there are about 72,000 clones, 92% of which are singletons. This specimen consisted of peripheral blood, obtained in the first trimester of pregnancy. All receptors come from a female donor in good health, enrolled as a control in a pregnancy study. The CDR3 runs from the conserved cysteine through the conserved F or W. D genes are given only for firm matches. Some rows have no size entry. The others give once, few or many, or a class for an expanded clone.

cdr3_nt	cdr3_aa	j_call	v_call	d_call	clone_size
TGTGCCAGCAGCTTGTTTGTTGGAGGGCCTAGGACAGATACGCAGTATTTT	CASSLFVGGPRTDTQYF	TRBJ2-3	TRBV5-8	NA	NA
TGTGCCAGCAGTCTGGACGGACAGGGGATTTTGGCTTTCTTT	CASSLDGQGILAFF	TRBJ1-1	TRBV28	TRBD1	once
TGTGCCAGCAGCTTGGCGGGAGGAGGGGAGACCCAGTACTTC	CASSLAGGGETQYF	TRBJ2-5	TRBV7-8	TRBD2	NA
TGTGCCAGCAGTTTTGGACTAGCGGGAGGGTACAATGAGCAGTTCTTC	CASSFGLAGGYNEQFF	TRBJ2-1	TRBV28	TRBD2	NA
TGCGCCAGCAGCTTGAGACTGGAGAACACTGAAGCTTTCTTT	CASSLRLENTEAFF	TRBJ1-1	TRBV5-1	NA	NA
TGTGCCAGCACCAGAGACAGGGGGTTAACCGGGGAGCTGTTTTTT	CASTRDRGLTGELFF	TRBJ2-2	TRBV28	TRBD1	NA
TGTGCCAGCAGCCTGAGACAGGGACCCTACGAGCAGTACTTC	CASSLRQGPYEQYF	TRBJ2-7	TRBV7-2	TRBD1	NA
TGTGCCAGCAGTGGGCGGGGCGGGTTCCTCTACGAGCAGTACTTC	CASSGRGGFLYEQYF	TRBJ2-7	TRBV7-8	NA	NA
TGTGCCAGCAGCCGAGGGGCTAGCGGACCCTACGAGCAGTACTTC	CASSRGASGPYEQYF	TRBJ2-7	TRBV6-5	TRBD2	NA
TGTGCCAGCAGCCAGGGGGCGAACACTGAAGCTTTCTTT	CASSQGANTEAFF	TRBJ1-1	TRBV5-4	TRBD1	medium-sized
TGTGCCATCGGGGGACAGCAAGAGACCCAGTACTTC	CAIGGQQETQYF	TRBJ2-5	TRBV10-3	TRBD1	NA
TGCGCCAGCAGCGGACAGGGTGGCACAGATACGCAGTATTTT	CASSGQGGTDTQYF	TRBJ2-3	TRBV4-1	TRBD1	NA
TGTGCCAGTAGTATCCCTCCCTACGAGCAGTACTTC	CASSIPPYEQYF	TRBJ2-7	TRBV19	NA	NA
TGTGCCAGCAGTTCCTCCTCCGGGACAGGGGGCGTGAACACTGAAGCTTTCTTT	CASSSSSGTGGVNTEAFF	TRBJ1-1	TRBV28	TRBD1	NA
TGTGCCAGCAGTCCGGGACAAGGCACTGAAGCTTTCTTT	CASSPGQGTEAFF	TRBJ1-1	TRBV28	NA	NA
TGTGCCTTGCAACTAGCGGGGAGCTCCTACAATGAGCAGTTCTTC	CALQLAGSSYNEQFF	TRBJ2-1	TRBV30	TRBD2	NA
TGTGCCAGCAGCCAAGTTAATTCGGAGACCCAGTACTTC	CASSQVNSETQYF	TRBJ2-5	TRBV14	NA	NA
TGTGCCAGCAGTTACGAGAACAGTGAAGCTTTCTTT	CASSYENSEAFF	TRBJ1-1	TRBV6-5	NA	NA
TGCGCCAGCAGCCAAGAGTGGGCATACCAAGAGACCCAGTACTTC	CASSQEWAYQETQYF	TRBJ2-5	TRBV4-1	NA	NA
TGCGCCAGCAGCGCGAGGGTAGCTAGCGGCTCCTACGAGCAGTACTTC	CASSARVASGSYEQYF	TRBJ2-7	TRBV5-1	TRBD2	NA
TGCGCCAGCAGCTTGGTAGATTCCTCCTACGAGCAGTACTTC	CASSLVDSSYEQYF	TRBJ2-7	TRBV5-1	NA	NA
TGTGCCAGCAGCTCTCCGGGACTAGCGGGGCAAAACATTCAGTACTTC	CASSSPGLAGQNIQYF	TRBJ2-4	TRBV5-4	TRBD2	NA
TGCGCCAGCAGCTTGGAAGGACTAGTGGGGGGTGAGCAGTTCTTC	CASSLEGLVGGEQFF	TRBJ2-1	TRBV5-1	TRBD2	NA
TGTGCCAGTAGTAGGTCGGCGGGAGAGACCGGGGAGCTGTTTTTT	CASSRSAGETGELFF	TRBJ2-2	TRBV19	TRBD2	NA
TGTGCCAGCAGTTTGCAAGGGGCCCGCTACGAGCAGTACTTC	CASSLQGARYEQYF	TRBJ2-7	TRBV28	NA	once
TGTGCCAGCAGCACTCTCGACAGGGGGGACACCATATATTTT	CASSTLDRGDTIYF	TRBJ1-3	TRBV5-4	TRBD1	NA
TGTGCCAGCAGTGAAGTTGCAGGGCCCACCGGGGAGCTGTTTTTT	CASSEVAGPTGELFF	TRBJ2-2	TRBV6-1	NA	NA
TGCGCCAGCAGCCAAGAAACAGGGTACGAAAAACTGTTTTTT	CASSQETGYEKLFF	TRBJ1-4	TRBV4-1	NA	NA
TGTGCCATCACCGCGCGGCCCTCCGGCTCCGGACGGGGTTATGGCTACACCTTC	CAITARPSGSGRGYGYTF	TRBJ1-2	TRBV10-3	NA	once